The sequence of this TCR beta chain was determined in a study of T cell changes during pregnancy in multiple sclerosis. The germline gives CDR1 SGDLS, CDR2 YYNGEE. This CDR3 has 14 residues. Trimming removed 3 bases from V and 1 base from J, with 10 bases in between. Clones were read by immunoSEQ multiplex PCR, and TCRdb kept only the in-frame ones, dropping some. This sample has about 53,000 clones, with roughly 90% found just once. This clone was picked up one time. V is TRBV9 and J is TRBJ2-5; possible D gene TRBD2, 6 bases. This TCR derives from a female donor with multiple sclerosis, enrolled in a pregnancy study. Sequenced material: CD8+ T cells from peripheral blood mononuclear cells, taken before pregnancy. The DNA of the CDR3 is TGTGCCAGCAGCGCCGCCGGGGGCCAAGAGACCCAGTACTTC. As protein: CASSAAGGQETQYF.